This T cell receptor (beta chain) was profiled in a study of blood T cell repertoires in COVID-19 (dated by TCRdb to about 2020). In the study overall: Collaborator samples came from the United States, Italy and Spain and covered acute and convalescent phases of COVID-19. The samples were drawn from the first 160 participants of the ongoing ImmuneRACE study and from some 1,300 subjects provided by 6 global collaborators. The material from the prospective study consisted of cDNA or gDNA derived from T cells, B-cell-depleted T cells, or PBMCs. The repertoires were released in a freely available public database meant as a resource for research on the immune response to SARS-CoV-2. HLA class I and class II types, where available, came from metadata supplied by the sample provider rather than from assay-based typing. The dataset comprised deeply sampled blood TCRbeta repertoires from subjects exposed to, actively infected with, or recovered from COVID-19. A de-identified subject ID, COVID-19 status, age in years and sex were almost always included in the sample metadata.

About this clone itself: Its antigen target is currently unknown. Per-base qualities were not stored, and no clone one base away is much larger.

Reading from cysteine to phenylalanine, the CDR3 counts 11 amino acids. The retained sequence is limited to the CDR3, 33 bases, with the frame set at the first base. The germline V gene (reference sequence) specifies SGHKS as CDR1 and YYEKEE as CDR2. The collaborating institutions used their own protocols to collect whole blood in K2EDTA tubes. For TCRbeta analysis, collaborator samples were shipped as frozen whole blood, as isolated PBMCs, or as DNA extracted from either sample type. The study at large found these results: How much clinical and demographic metadata was included differed by source and by participant, and the metadata was provided uncurated.

TCRbeta CDR3 regions were amplified from genomic DNA by means of the immunoSEQ Assay, a bias-controlled multiplex PCR. For the original study's pipeline: Nucleated cell counts per sample were estimated from amplification of reference gene primers within the assay. To quantify the absolute abundance of each unique TCRbeta CDR3 rearrangement, sequence reads were collapsed and filtered. Productive Simpson clonality was computed per sample as the square root of Simpson's diversity index over productive rearrangements. The source is immuneACCESS, and TCRdb retained only in-frame sequences with V and J called. Part of the clones is not carried over; for the studies checked, unresolved V genes explain less than half of this, and the remainder is unexplained. That table furnishes V, J and clone size, whereas the DNA furnished D and trimming. This sample gives roughly 46,000 clones in total; 88% of them show up just once. Together, the top ten hold just over 9.5% of the sample.

The sequence joins TRBV5-5 to TRBJ2-6; no D segment can be confidently identified. The sample consisted of peripheral blood. This TCR was sampled from a man aged 45-65 years with active COVID-19. CDR3 protein: CVAGGANVLTF. The DNA reads TGTGTCGCCGGTGGGGCCAACGTCCTGACTTTC.